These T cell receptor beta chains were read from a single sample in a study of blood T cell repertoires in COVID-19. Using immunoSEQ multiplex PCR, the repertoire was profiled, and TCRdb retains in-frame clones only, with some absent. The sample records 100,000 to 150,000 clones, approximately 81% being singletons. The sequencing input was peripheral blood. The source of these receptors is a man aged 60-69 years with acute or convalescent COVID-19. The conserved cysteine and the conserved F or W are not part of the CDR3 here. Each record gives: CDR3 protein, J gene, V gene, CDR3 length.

ASHGTSGGADTQY	TRBJ2-3	TRBV6-5	13
ASSDYAGSTDTQY	TRBJ2-3	TRBV10-1	13
ASRNRGNTEAF	TRBJ1-1	TRBV2	11
ASSHYRVVSYNEQF	TRBJ2-1	TRBV5-6	14
ASRFKTGGYT	TRBJ1-2	TRBV9	10
ASSDGVGSSPLH	TRBJ1-6	TRBV2	12
ASSEEGQGRYEQY	TRBJ2-7	TRBV3-1/TRBV3-2	13
AWIRDRGLYNEQF	TRBJ2-1	TRBV30	13
ASSYRTGAGELF	TRBJ2-2	TRBV6-5	12
ASSPSQGLPNTEAF	TRBJ1-1	TRBV6-6	14
ASGRAYAGYT	TRBJ1-2	TRBV5-1	10
ASSLSSGIGGDTQY	TRBJ2-3	TRBV27	14
ASRPKSTGTRANYGYT	TRBJ1-2	TRBV19	16
ASSLARGDGYT	TRBJ1-2	TRBV5-6	11
ASGSRGRDTEAF	TRBJ1-1	TRBV5-1	12
ASSHLMRLDLGTDTQY	TRBJ2-3	TRBV4-1	16
SVLLLGLAGVQQY	TRBJ2-7	TRBV29-1	13
ASRLAGDVQY	TRBJ2-3	TRBV2	10
ASSPTGQYGAF	TRBJ1-1	TRBV3-1/TRBV3-2	11
ASRNRFLANYGYT	TRBJ1-2	TRBV6-5	13
ASSLVSGYGYT	TRBJ1-2	TRBV5-1	11
ASRLDTRGSIEQY	TRBJ2-7	TRBV5-1	13
ATSAKFGGNEQF	TRBJ2-1	TRBV24-1	12
ASAGGPRNIQY	TRBJ2-4	TRBV7-2	11
ASRPDRGCSDTQY	TRBJ2-3	TRBV21-1	13
ASSQDGQLETQY	TRBJ2-5	TRBV4-2	12
AWSPSLAGGLRSGELF	TRBJ2-2	TRBV30	16
ASSPLQIGTGWT	TRBJ1-2	TRBV5-4	12
ASSQVEAGQGAPYEQY	TRBJ2-7	TRBV14	16
ASSSTGGAGTEAF	TRBJ1-1	TRBV19	13
ASSLGAVSTGELF	TRBJ2-2	TRBV7-3	13
ASSLGRENEQY	TRBJ2-7	TRBV7-9	11
ASPRGVGELF	TRBJ2-2	TRBV30	10
ASSQGETGVYGYT	TRBJ1-2	TRBV4-1	13
ASSIGQARAYNSPLH	TRBJ1-6	TRBV19	15
ASSYAETTGKYGYT	TRBJ1-2	TRBV6-5	14
ASSPGDDYLRYEQY	TRBJ2-7	TRBV5-6	14
ASSRGQGIPYNEQF	TRBJ2-1	TRBV5-4	14
ASSPALGGGGNEQF	TRBJ2-1	TRBV9	14
ASSQDGKGRNSPLH	TRBJ1-6	TRBV3-1/TRBV3-2	14
ASSIGGSRDTEAF	TRBJ1-1	TRBV5-1	13
ASTRSTGGANTGELF	TRBJ2-2	TRBV5-5	15
ASRLWVRGTEAF	TRBJ1-1	TRBV10-2	12
ASSLSNTDTQY	TRBJ2-3	TRBV5-1	11
ASSLSGYNEQF	TRBJ2-1	TRBV12-3/TRBV12-4	11